A single sample is the source of the 20 T cell receptor beta chains below, sequenced in a study of T cell responses to AZD1222 COVID-19 vaccine. Method: immunoSEQ multiplex PCR; TCRdb's copy keeps in-frame clones and lacks some. The profile shows fewer than 300,000 clones, just over 90% of them singletons. Here the sequenced sample was peripheral blood, taken on day 0 of AZD1222 vaccination. The receptor set was obtained from an adult in good health.

The chain employs TRBV5-1 and TRBJ2-2; D unclear. CDR1 is SGHRS and CDR2 is YFSETQ in the germline V gene. This CDR3 spans 16 amino acids. V lost 3 bases to trimming and J lost 1 base, with 13 bases between them. CDR3 sequence: CASSSTIGQNTGELFF. The CDR3 DNA reads TGCGCCAGCAGCTCGACGATCGGGCAGAACACCGGGGAGCTGTTTTTT.

This clone has a handful of counts. The chain is built from TRBV7-2 and TRBJ1-5; a weak D match, TRBD1 (5 bases). Trimming left V 5 bases short and J 4 bases short, with 12 bases between. This CDR3 spans 14 amino acids. The germline CDR1 and CDR2 sequences are SGHTA and FQGNSA. The CDR3 is CASSRRQQNQPQHF. The DNA of the CDR3 is TGTGCCAGCAGCCGCCGACAGCAAAATCAGCCCCAGCATTTT.

The chain couples TRBV9 to TRBJ2-1; D is perhaps TRBD2 (6 bases). Trimming removed 0 bases from V and 4 bases from J, with 8 bases in between. The CDR3 runs 14 residues. Germline V gene data show CDR1 as SGDLS and CDR2 as YYNGEE. Here the CDR3 reads CASSVAGVYNEQFF. CDR3 nucleotide sequence: TGTGCCAGCAGCGTAGCGGGAGTATACAATGAGCAGTTCTTC. Variable domain in full (rest from reference TRBV9 and TRBJ2-1): DSGVTQTPKHLITATGQRVTLRCSPRSGDLSVYWYQQSLDQGLQFLIQYYNGEERAKGNILERFSAQQFPDLHSELNLSSLELGDSALYFCASSVAGVYNEQFFGPGTRLTVL.

This chain connects TRBV29-1 to TRBJ2-7; D might be TRBD1 or TRBD2, each matching 5 bases. Germline V gene lookup returns CDR1 SQVTM and CDR2 ANQGSEA. The V end lost 6 bases, the J end lost 6 bases, and 21 bases lay between the germline ends. The CDR3 contains 14 residues. CDR3 sequence reads: CSVFGTGSAGEQYF. The CDR3 DNA reads as TGCAGCGTGTTCGGGACGGGCTCGGCTGGCGAGCAGTACTTC.

The CDR3 nucleotides read TGTGCCACCAGTGCTGAGGGAGAAAAACTGTTTTTT. Amino acid sequence: CATSAEGEKLFF. V and J are TRBV24-1 and TRBJ1-4, with D uncertain. The CDR3 covers 12 residues. Germline V gene data show CDR1 as KGHDR and CDR2 as SFDVKD. V was trimmed by 5 bases and J by 8 bases, leaving 8 bases between them.

The V call is TRBV3-1 (or the pseudogene TRBV3-2), the J call TRBJ1-1; D not resolved. The CDR3 consists of 15 residues. Germline V gene sequence: CDR1 LGHDT, CDR2 YNNKEL (reference sequence). Deletions cut 1 base from V and 0 bases from J, with 9 bases between. The CDR3, as DNA: TGTGCCAGCAGCCAAGCCAGAATCATGAACACTGAAGCTTTCTTT. It is translated as CASSQARIMNTEAFF.

The chain combines TRBV29-1 with TRBJ1-4, with TRBD1 as a possible D gene (6 bases). CDR3 length equals 13 residues. From germline, CDR1 is SQVTM and CDR2 ANQGSEA. Deletions cut 4 bases from V and 8 bases from J, with 14 bases between. CDR3 in DNA: TGCAGCGTTGTAGGGGGGGCGGAAGAAAAACTGTTTTTT. Amino acids: CSVVGGAEEKLFF.

DNA for the CDR3: TGTGCCAGCAGTTTCGGGAGGCCCTATGGCTACACCTTC. Translated, it gives CASSFGRPYGYTF. This chain joins TRBV28 and TRBJ1-2, with no clear D. The CDR3 is 13 amino acids. Germline V CDR1 and CDR2: MDHEN, SYDVKM. The V gene lost 3 bases and the J gene lost 4 bases, with 9 bases spanning the gap.

This chain connects TRBV7-8 to TRBJ2-7; no clear D. The CDR3 is 15 amino acids. With 5 bases removed from V and 0 bases from J, the gap between germline ends came to 14 bases. Germline V gives CDR1 SGHVS, CDR2 FQNEAQ. CDR3 protein: CASSTVRWGSYEQYF. Here the CDR3 DNA reads TGTGCCAGCAGCACCGTGAGGTGGGGCTCCTACGAGCAGTACTTC.

The J gene is TRBJ1-5, the V gene TRBV3-1 (or the pseudogene TRBV3-2); tentative D call: TRBD1 (6 bases). V was clipped by 3 bases and J by 8 bases, with 17 bases between them. The V gene's germline CDR1 is LGHDT and CDR2 YNNKEL (reference sequence). This CDR3 region has 15 residues. CDR3 amino acids: CASSQGHLSAKPQHF. CDR3 sequence (DNA): TGTGCCAGCAGCCAGGGACACCTCTCCGCTAAGCCCCAGCATTTT.

The V call is TRBV28, the J call TRBJ2-7, with D hard to call. This CDR3 contains 12 residues. Germline V gene sequence: CDR1 MDHEN, CDR2 SYDVKM. V was clipped by 6 bases and J by 4 bases, with 10 bases between them. The CDR3 DNA is TGTGCCAGCAGAAAGTTCCTGTACGAGCAGTACTTC. Protein product: CASRKFLYEQYF.

This chain connects TRBV19 to TRBJ1-1; D may be TRBD1 (5 bases). The length of the CDR3 is 13 residues. Germline CDR1 is LNHDA and CDR2 is SQIVND (reference sequence). Trimming took off 10 bases at V and 4 bases at J, with 16 bases between the two ends. The CDR3 protein is CATGRAGGTEAFF. In nucleotides, the CDR3 is TGTGCCACCGGAAGGGCCGGGGGCACTGAAGCTTTCTTT.

The J gene is TRBJ1-2, the V gene TRBV10-1; possible D gene TRBD1, 6 bases. Per the germline V gene, CDR1 is WNHNN and CDR2 is SYGVQD (reference sequence). V was pared by 3 bases and J by 8 bases, with 13 bases between. The CDR3 extends over 13 amino acids. The CDR3 region is CASSDGGRGGYTF. CDR3 nucleotides: TGCGCCAGCAGTGATGGGGGCCGAGGGGGCTACACCTTC.

The table lists this clone with a few counts. The rearrangement uses TRBV19 and TRBJ2-7, with a weak D call TRBD2 (6 bases). The V end was cut by 7 bases, the J end by 4 bases, with 17 bases between. Germline CDR1 is LNHDA and CDR2 is SQIVND (reference sequence). This CDR3 spans 14 amino acids. CDR3 sequence: CASTDGTRPYEQYF. The CDR3 DNA is TGTGCCAGTACAGACGGGACTCGACCTTACGAGCAGTACTTC. The whole variable domain, remainder taken from reference TRBV19 and TRBJ2-7, is DGGITQSPKYLFRKEGQNVTLSCEQNLNHDAMYWYRQDPGQGLRLIYYSQIVNDFQKGDIAEGYSVSREKKESFPLTVTSAQKNPTAFYLCASTDGTRPYEQYFGPGTRLTVT.

The V gene is TRBV28, the J gene TRBJ1-5; TRBD1 aligns across 7 bases. Unmatched junction bases numbered 8, after V lost 8 bases and J lost 7 bases. The CDR3 totals 13 residues. CDR1 and CDR2 (germline): MDHEN, SYDVKM. The CDR3 region is CASVAGGTQPQHF. For the CDR3, the DNA is TGTGCCAGCGTAGCAGGGGGGACCCAGCCCCAGCATTTT.

This chain links TRBV5-4 with TRBJ2-7; 7 nucleotides agree with TRBD1. V gave up 4 bases and J gave up 2 bases; unmatched junction bases: 6. The CDR3 is made up of 14 amino acids. Germline loops: CDR1 SGHNT, CDR2 YYREEE (reference sequence). The CDR3 loop reads CASSATQGTYEQYF. CDR3 nucleotides: TGTGCCAGCAGCGCCACACAGGGGACCTACGAGCAGTACTTC.

The chain couples TRBV18 to TRBJ1-6, with 7 bases fitting TRBD1. Germline trimming cut 3 bases from V and 2 bases from J; bases unmatched to any gene: 4. In germline, CDR1 is KGHSH, CDR2 LQKENI. This CDR3 has 16 amino acids. The chain's CDR3 is CASSPTGITYNSPLHF. CDR3 DNA sequence: TGTGCCAGCTCACCGACAGGGATCACCTATAATTCACCCCTCCACTTT.

The V call is TRBV9, the J call TRBJ2-6; a weak D match, TRBD2 (5 bases). Trimming took off 4 bases at V and 0 bases at J, with 17 bases between the two ends. Germline V lookup: CDR1 SGDLS, CDR2 YYNGEE. This CDR3 has 18 residues. This CDR3 is CASSPPGVLGSGANVLTF. The CDR3 region has the DNA TGTGCCAGCAGCCCCCCCGGGGTTTTGGGCTCTGGGGCCAACGTCCTGACTTTC. Supplemented by reference TRBV9 and TRBJ2-6, the full variable domain reads DSGVTQTPKHLITATGQRVTLRCSPRSGDLSVYWYQQSLDQGLQFLIQYYNGEERAKGNILERFSAQQFPDLHSELNLSSLELGDSALYFCASSPPGVLGSGANVLTFGAGSRLTVL.

This clone was detected ten times or more. CDR3 residues: CASSDSRGGNEQFF. CDR3 nucleotide sequence: TGTGCCAGCAGTGACTCGCGGGGGGGTAATGAGCAGTTCTTC. The chain is built from TRBV6-4 and TRBJ2-1; 9 nucleotides align to TRBD2. The V and J ends lost 0 bases and 7 bases, in that order; junction bases with no gene match: 1. CDR3 length equals 14 residues. Germline V gene lookup returns CDR1 MRHNA and CDR2 SNTAGT.

The chain couples TRBV15 to TRBJ1-5, with a tentative D call TRBD1 (5 bases). Germline CDR1 and CDR2: LNHNV and YYDKDF (reference sequence). The CDR3 spans 16 residues. Trimming stripped 6 bases from V and 4 bases from J, with 19 bases between. For the CDR3, the DNA is TGTGCCACCAGTGTTTTGGGGCCGGGAGGAAATCAGCCCCAGCATTTT. Translation: CATSVLGPGGNQPQHF.